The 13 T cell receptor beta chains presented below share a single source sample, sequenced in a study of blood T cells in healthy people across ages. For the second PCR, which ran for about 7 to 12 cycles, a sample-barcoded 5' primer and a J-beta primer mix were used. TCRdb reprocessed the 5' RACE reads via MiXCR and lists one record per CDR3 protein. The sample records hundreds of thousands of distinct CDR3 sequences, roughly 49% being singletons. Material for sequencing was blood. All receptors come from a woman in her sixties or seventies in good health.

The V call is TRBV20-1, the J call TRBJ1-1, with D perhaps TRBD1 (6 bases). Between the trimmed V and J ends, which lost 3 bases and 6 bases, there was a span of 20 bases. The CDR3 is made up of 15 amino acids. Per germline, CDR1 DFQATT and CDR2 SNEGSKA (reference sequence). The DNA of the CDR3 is TGCAGTGCTAGGAGTATGGGGGCTCGAAACGCTGAAGCTTTCTTT. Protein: CSARSMGARNAEAFF.

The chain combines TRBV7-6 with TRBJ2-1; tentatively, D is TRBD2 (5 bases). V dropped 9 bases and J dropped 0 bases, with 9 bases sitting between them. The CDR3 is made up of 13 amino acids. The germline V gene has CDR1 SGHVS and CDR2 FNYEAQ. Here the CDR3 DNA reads TGTGCCAGTGGCGGGCCCTCCTACAATGAGCAGTTCTTC. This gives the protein CASGGPSYNEQFF.

CDR3 protein: CASQGALYNEQFF. DNA for the CDR3: TGTGCCTCTCAGGGAGCCCTCTACAATGAGCAGTTCTTC. The chain couples TRBV5-5 to TRBJ2-1; D is perhaps TRBD1 or TRBD2 (5 bases each). CDR1 is SGHKS and CDR2 is YYEKEE in the germline V gene (reference sequence). V was trimmed by 10 bases and J by 3 bases, leaving 14 bases between them. The CDR3 extends over 13 amino acids. Full variable domain (missing parts from reference TRBV5-5 and TRBJ2-1): DAGVTQSPTHLIKTRGQQVTLRCSPISGHKSVSWYQQVLGQGPQFIFQYYEKEERGRGNFPDRFSARQFPNYSSELNVNALLLGDSALYLCASQGALYNEQFFGPGTRLTVL.

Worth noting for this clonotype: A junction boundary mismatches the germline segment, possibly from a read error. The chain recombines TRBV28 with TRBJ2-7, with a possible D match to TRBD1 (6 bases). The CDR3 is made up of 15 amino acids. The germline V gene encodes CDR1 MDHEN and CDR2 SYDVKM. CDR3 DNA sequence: TGTGCCAGCAGTTTTGGGGGCAGCGGAGCCTATGAGCAGTACTTC. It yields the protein CASSFGGSGAYEQYF.

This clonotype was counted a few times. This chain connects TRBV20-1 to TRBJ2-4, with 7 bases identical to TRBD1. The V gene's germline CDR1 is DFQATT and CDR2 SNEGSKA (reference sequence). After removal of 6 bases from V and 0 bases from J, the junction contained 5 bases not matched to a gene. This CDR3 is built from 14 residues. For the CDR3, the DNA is TGCAGTGCCCAGGACAGGCTAGCCAAAAACATTCAGTACTTC. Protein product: CSAQDRLAKNIQYF.

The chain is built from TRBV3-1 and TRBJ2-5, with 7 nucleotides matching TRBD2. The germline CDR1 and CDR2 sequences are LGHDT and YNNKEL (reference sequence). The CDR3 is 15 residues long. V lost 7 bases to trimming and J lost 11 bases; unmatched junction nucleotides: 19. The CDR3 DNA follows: TGTGCCAGCAAAGGCGGAGCGGGACCAGGCAATGAGCAGTACTTC. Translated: CASKGGAGPGNEQYF.

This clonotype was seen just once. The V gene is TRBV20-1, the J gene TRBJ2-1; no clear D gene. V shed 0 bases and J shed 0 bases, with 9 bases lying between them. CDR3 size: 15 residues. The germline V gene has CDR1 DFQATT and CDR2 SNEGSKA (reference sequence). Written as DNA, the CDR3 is TGCAGTGCTAGAGATGGGCGCCACTCCTACAATGAGCAGTTCTTC. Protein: CSARDGRHSYNEQFF.

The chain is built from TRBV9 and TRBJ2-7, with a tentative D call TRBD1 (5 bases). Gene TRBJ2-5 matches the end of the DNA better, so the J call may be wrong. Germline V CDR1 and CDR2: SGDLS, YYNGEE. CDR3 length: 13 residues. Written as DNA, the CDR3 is TGTGCCAGCAGCCAGAGGTGGGGCGGGACCCAGTACTTC. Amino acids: CASSQRWGGTQYF.

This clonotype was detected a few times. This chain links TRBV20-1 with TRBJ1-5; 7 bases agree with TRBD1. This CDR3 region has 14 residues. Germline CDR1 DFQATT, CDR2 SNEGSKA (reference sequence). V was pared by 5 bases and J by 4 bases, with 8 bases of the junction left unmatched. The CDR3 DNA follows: TGCAGTGCTCACCCTGGCAGGGGGAATCAGCCCCAGCATTTT. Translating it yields CSAHPGRGNQPQHF.

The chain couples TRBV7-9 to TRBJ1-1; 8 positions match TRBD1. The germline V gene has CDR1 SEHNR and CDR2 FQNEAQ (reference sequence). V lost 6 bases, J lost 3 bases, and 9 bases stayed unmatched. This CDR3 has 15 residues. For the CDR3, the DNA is TGTGCCAGCAGAGCTTCTGACAGGGGCGACACTGAAGCTTTCTTT. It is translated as CASRASDRGDTEAFF.

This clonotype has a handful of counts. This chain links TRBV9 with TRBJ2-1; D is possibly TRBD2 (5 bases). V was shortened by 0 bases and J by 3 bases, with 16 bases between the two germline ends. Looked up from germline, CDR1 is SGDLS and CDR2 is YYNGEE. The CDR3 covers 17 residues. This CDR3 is CASSVAPIREGYNEQFF. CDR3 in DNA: TGTGCCAGCAGCGTAGCTCCGATACGGGAAGGCTACAATGAGCAGTTCTTC.

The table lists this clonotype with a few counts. As DNA, the CDR3 is TGTGCCAGCAGCTTAGCGGGGGGGACCGCCGGCGATGAGCAGTTCTTC. Translation: CASSLAGGTAGDEQFF. The rearrangement links TRBV7-2 to TRBJ2-1; 7 bases match TRBD2. Trimming cost V 0 bases and J 8 bases; bases outside gene matches: 10. CDR1 SGHTA and CDR2 FQGNSA come from the germline V gene. The CDR3 is 16 residues long.

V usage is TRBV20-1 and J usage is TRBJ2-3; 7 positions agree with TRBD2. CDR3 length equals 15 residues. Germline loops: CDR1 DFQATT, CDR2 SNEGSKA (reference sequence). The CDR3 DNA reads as TGCAGCGCACCGTCGGCGGGAGAGGTCACAGATACGCAGTATTTT. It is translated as CSAPSAGEVTDTQYF.